Sequencing of this TCR beta chain was carried out in a study of T cell responses to AZD1222 COVID-19 vaccine. Regarding the study as a whole: Breadth and depth of Spike-specific TCRs rose after two AZD1222 doses. In all cases, repertoires were sampled only after the peak T cell response. Donors were largely white British and mainly female; clonal diversity was possibly underestimated.

To note about this clone: Its antigen is not known.

Sequenced by immunoSEQ multiplex PCR; TCRdb stores in-frame clones only, minus some. The sample has 140,000 to 150,000 clones, about 90% seen once; the top ten hold approximately 8%. Trimming at V came to 6 bases and at J to 7 bases, leaving 12 bases not matched to a gene. The CDR3 runs to 15 residues. Germline V gives CDR1 MNHEY, CDR2 SVGAGI. This chain links TRBV6-5 with TRBJ2-1, with TRBD1 matching 7 bases. The sequencing here drew on peripheral blood, taken 28 days after the second dose of the MenACWY control vaccine. The source is an adult who received the MenACWY meningococcal vaccine as a control. In DNA form, the CDR3 reads TGTGCCAGCAGACAAACAGGGGCCTTGGGGAATGAGCAGTTCTTC. It encodes CASRQTGALGNEQFF.